Listed below are T cell receptor beta chains from one sample, sequenced in a study of blood T cell repertoires in COVID-19. Measured with immunoSEQ multiplex PCR; TCRdb has only the in-frame clones, and not every one. The sample has some 69,000 clones; 79% are singletons. Sequencing was performed on peripheral blood. The receptor set was obtained from a man aged 55 to 69 with acute or convalescent COVID-19. The CDR3 runs from the conserved cysteine through the conserved F or W. The D gene is left open where the match is weak. The size of a clone is reported for some rows only, either as once, few or many, or as a class for expanded clones.

. TRBJ1-1 . TRBV19 TGTGCCAGTTCAACGCGGTTAGGTACTGAAGCTTTCTTT CASSTRLGTEAFF
. TRBJ1-1 . TRBV10-3 TGTGCCGGGAGGGGGGTGAAGAACACTGAAGCTTTCTTT CAGRGVKNTEAFF
many TRBJ2-7 . TRBV7-8 TGTGCCAGCAGCTTAGCTCTCTACTACGAGCAGTACTTC CASSLALYYEQYF
. TRBJ2-5 TRBD2 TRBV6-8 TGTGCCAGCAGTTACTCGGGGCGGGGGGAAGAGACCCAGTACTTC CASSYSGRGEETQYF
. TRBJ2-5 TRBD2 TRBV5-1 TGCGCCAGCAGCTTGGGTAGCGGGGGACAAGAGACCCAGTACTTC CASSLGSGGQETQYF
once TRBJ1-6 TRBD1 TRBV3-1/TRBV3-2 TGTGCCAGCAGTGACAGGGGGACATCACCCCTCCACTTT CASSDRGTSPLHF
once TRBJ1-1 . TRBV9 TGTGCCAGCAGCGTAGAACAGAACACTGAAGCTTTCTTT CASSVEQNTEAFF
. TRBJ2-3 TRBD2 TRBV4-3 TGCGCCAGCAGCCATGCCGGGACTAGCGGAACAGATACGCAGTATTTT CASSHAGTSGTDTQYF
. TRBJ1-6 . TRBV6-5 TGTGCCAGCAGTTACTCGGGGCAGGCGTCCAATTCGCCCCTCCACTTT CASSYSGQASNSPLHF
. TRBJ1-1 TRBD1 TRBV24-1 TGTGCCACCAGTGATTTTCGACAGGGGGCGCGGGATACTGAAGCTTTCTTT CATSDFRQGARDTEAFF
. TRBJ1-6 TRBD1 TRBV5-4 TGTGCCAGCAGCTCCGACAGGGATCGTAATTCACCCCTCCACTTT CASSSDRDRNSPLHF
. TRBJ2-7 . TRBV6-5 TGTGCCAGCAGTACCGACAGGAGCGCCTACGAGCAGTACTTC CASSTDRSAYEQYF
. TRBJ2-7 TRBD2 TRBV7-9 TGTGCCAGCAGCTATCGGGAGGGGAGCGAGCAGTACTTC CASSYREGSEQYF
. TRBJ2-7 . TRBV18 TGTGCCAGCTCACCACCGAGTAGCTACGAGCAGTACTTC CASSPPSSYEQYF
. TRBJ1-2 TRBD1 TRBV3-1/TRBV3-2 TGTGCCAGCAGCCGGACAGGTGGTGGCTACACCTTC CASSRTGGGYTF
. TRBJ1-1 TRBD1 TRBV27 TGTGCCAGCAGGAACGGACAGGGCGTGAGGACTGAAGCTTTCTTT CASRNGQGVRTEAFF
. TRBJ1-5 . TRBV4-1 TGCGCCAGCAGCCAACTATCAACAGGGTCGGGCAATCAGCCCCAGCATTTT CASSQLSTGSGNQPQHF
. TRBJ1-2 TRBD1 TRBV2 TGTGCCAGCAGTGAAGGGGCAGGGGGCTACTATGGCTACACCTTC CASSEGAGGYYGYTF
. TRBJ2-3 . TRBV24-1 TGTGCCACCAGTGATGCTGACAGGAGTTACACAGATACGCAGTATTTT CATSDADRSYTDTQYF
few TRBJ1-1 . TRBV15 TGTGCCACCAGCAGAGATCTGGGGAGTGGTGTGAACACTGAAGCTTTCTTT CATSRDLGSGVNTEAFF
. TRBJ1-1 TRBD1 TRBV6-5 TGTGCCAGCAGTACCAGAACAGGGGCGAACACTGAAGCTTTCTTT CASSTRTGANTEAFF
. TRBJ1-6 . TRBV2 TGTGCCAGCGGAGGGGTAAGTTCACCCCTCCACTTT CASGGVSSPLHF
. TRBJ1-5 TRBD1 TRBV5-8 TGTGCCAGCAGCTTCGGGGACAGAAGCCAGCCCCAGCATTTT CASSFGDRSQPQHF
few TRBJ1-4 TRBD1 TRBV4-3 TGCGCCAGCAGCCAAGAACGTAGGGGGCAGGACGGAGGTCAGGAAAAACTGTTTTTT CASSQERRGQDGGQEKLFF
. TRBJ1-5 TRBD1 TRBV4-3 TGCGCCAGCAGCCAAAGTCCTTCCGGGACAGGAGAAAATCAGCCCCAGCATTTT CASSQSPSGTGENQPQHF
few TRBJ1-2 TRBD1 TRBV5-8 TGTGCCAGCAGCTTGGAGACAGGGGGCCTATTCTACACCTTC CASSLETGGLFYTF
few TRBJ1-1 TRBD1 TRBV9 TGTGCCAGCAGCGCCCACAGGGGTACTGAAGCTTTCTTT CASSAHRGTEAFF
. TRBJ2-6 TRBD1 TRBV18 TGTGCCAGCTCACCACTGGGACAGGGGTTGCCTGGGGCCAACGTCCTGACTTTC CASSPLGQGLPGANVLTF
. TRBJ1-1 . TRBV7-2 TGTGCCAGCAGCAACACTAAACAGGGAAACACTGAAGCTTTCTTT CASSNTKQGNTEAFF
. TRBJ1-2 TRBD1 TRBV15 TGTGCCACCAGCACTGGGACAGGGGACGGCTACACCTTC CATSTGTGDGYTF
. TRBJ2-3 . TRBV11-3 TGTGCCAGCAGCTTCGGAGGGGTCGGCTCAGATACGCAGTATTTT CASSFGGVGSDTQYF
. TRBJ1-6 . TRBV30 TGTGCCTGGACAAGGGGGGGGGTGAATTCACCCCTCCACTTT CAWTRGGVNSPLHF
. TRBJ2-3 . TRBV5-6 TGTGCCAGCAGCTTGGTAGTGCGGCGCACAGATACGCAGTATTTT CASSLVVRRTDTQYF
. TRBJ2-4 . TRBV12-3/TRBV12-4 TGTGCCAGCAGTTTAGCCCCGGGAAACATTCAGTACTTC CASSLAPGNIQYF
. TRBJ1-2 . TRBV7-9 TGTGCCAGCAGCCGCGACGGGGGGAACTATGGCTACACCTTC CASSRDGGNYGYTF
once TRBJ1-2 . TRBV4-2 TGTGCCAGCAGCCAAGATGCAGGGGAAACTGGCTACACCTTC CASSQDAGETGYTF
. TRBJ1-1 . TRBV4-2 TGTGCCAGCAGCCAAGACGAAGGGAAGGGAGGGGTAGCTTTCTTT CASSQDEGKGGVAFF
. TRBJ2-1 TRBD1 TRBV2 TGTGCCAGCAAAACCTCCGGGACAGGGGTCAATGAGCAGTTCTTC CASKTSGTGVNEQFF
. TRBJ2-5 . TRBV18 TGTGCCAGCTCACAACAGGGCTCGGAGACCCAGTACTTC CASSQQGSETQYF
. TRBJ1-2 . TRBV3-1/TRBV3-2 TGTGCCAGCAGCCCAAACGGGGGGCTGAGCTACACCTTC CASSPNGGLSYTF
. TRBJ1-2 TRBD1 TRBV6-1 TGTGCCAGCAGTGAGGACAGGGGTCTTGGCTACACCTTC CASSEDRGLGYTF
. TRBJ1-5 . TRBV18 TGTGCCAGCTCAGTAGGGGCGGATCAGCCCCAGCATTTT CASSVGADQPQHF
. TRBJ2-3 . TRBV7-9 TGTGCCAGCAGCCCCAGGGGCGCAGATACGCAGTATTTT CASSPRGADTQYF
. TRBJ2-1 TRBD2 TRBV9 TGTGCCAGCACAGGGAGCGGGGGTCACAATGAGCAGTTCTTC CASTGSGGHNEQFF
. TRBJ1-5 . TRBV7-8 TGTGCCAGCAGCTACGGACGGGATAGCAATCAGCCCCAGCATTTT CASSYGRDSNQPQHF
few TRBJ2-5 TRBD2 TRBV2 TGTGCCAGCAAGCGGGGGGCCGGGGAGACCCAGTACTTC CASKRGAGETQYF
. TRBJ1-5 TRBD1 TRBV27 TGTGCCAGCAGGGGACAGGGGGCCGGTCAGCCCCAGCATTTT CASRGQGAGQPQHF
. TRBJ1-2 . TRBV21-1 TGTGCCAGCAGCACTCGACAGGGTGCTGGCTACACCTTC CASSTRQGAGYTF
. TRBJ2-7 TRBD1 TRBV7-9 TGTGCCAGCAGCCATACCGGGACAGGGTCCCACGAGCAGTACTTC CASSHTGTGSHEQYF
. TRBJ1-1 . TRBV3-1/TRBV3-2 TGTGCCAGCAGCCAAGATGGGGGCAGGCGCAAAGCTTTCTTT CASSQDGGRRKAFF
. TRBJ1-1 . TRBV5-1 TGCGCCAGCAGCTTGTATTCACAGGTGGTCGATGAAGCTTTCTTT CASSLYSQVVDEAFF
once TRBJ2-7 . TRBV7-2 TGTGCCAGCAGCTTAGCTCTGGACAGAGCCTACGAGCAGTACTTC CASSLALDRAYEQYF
once TRBJ1-1 TRBD1 TRBV6-4 TGTGCCAGCAGTGAGGGACAGAGAGCTTTCTTT CASSEGQRAFF
. TRBJ2-1 TRBD1 TRBV30 TGTGCCTGGAGTCACACAGGGGGCGTTGAGCAGTTCTTC CAWSHTGGVEQFF
. TRBJ1-1 . TRBV5-5 TGTGCCAGCAGCGGACAGCAGCAGTTGGGCACTGAAGCTTTCTTT CASSGQQQLGTEAFF
. TRBJ1-4 TRBD1 TRBV4-1 TGCGCCAGCAGCCAAGCCCAGACAGGGTCAACTAATGAAAAACTGTTTTTT CASSQAQTGSTNEKLFF
. TRBJ2-3 TRBD2 TRBV9 TGTGCCAGCAGCGGAATGTTAAGGCTAGCGGGCACAGATACGCAGTATTTT CASSGMLRLAGTDTQYF
. TRBJ2-1 . TRBV19 TGTGCCAGCTCTGCCGGGACACCCGGAATGGGCAATGAGCAGTTCTTC CASSAGTPGMGNEQFF
once TRBJ1-1 TRBD1 TRBV3-1/TRBV3-2 TGTGCCAGCAGCCGGGGGGACAGCCGGAACACTGAAGCTTTCTTT CASSRGDSRNTEAFF
. TRBJ2-5 . TRBV9 TGTGCCAGCAGCGGGGGGACTGACGCAGAGACCCAGTACTTC CASSGGTDAETQYF